The entry that follows covers one TCR beta chain sequence. The CDR3 extends over 14 amino acids. Trimming cost V 6 bases and J 9 bases; bases outside gene matches: 6. Germline assignment: CDR1 MNHNY and CDR2 SVGAGI (reference sequence). Primers: 60 Vbeta forward and 13 Jbeta reverse. The repertoire was sequenced with immunoSEQ multiplex PCR; TCRdb's copy has only in-frame clones and lacks some. Its clone listing holds about 140,000 clones. The data were taken from a study of cytomegalovirus exposure and HLA in healthy donors. Across the whole study: Earlier findings included about 120 million unique TCR beta sequences obtained from 180 million or so T cells.

The rearrangement uses TRBV6-6 and TRBJ1-6, with 9 bases fitting TRBD1. The TCR was taken from a man in his forties in good health and CMV-seronegative. The sample comprised PBMCs. CDR3 bases: TGTGCCAGCAGCTTGGACAGGGGCAGTTCACCCCTCCACTTT. Translated: CASSLDRGSSPLHF.